Below are 2 T cell receptor beta chains sequenced from a single sample in a study of cytomegalovirus exposure and HLA in healthy donors. Primers for the PCR totalled 60 Vbeta and 13 Jbeta. TCRdb's copy holds only in-frame clones and misses some; the assay was immunoSEQ multiplex PCR. This table holds about 130,000 clones, roughly 79% found once. Sequencing input: PBMCs. These receptors came from a man between 25 and 39 years old in good health and CMV-seronegative.

This clone was recorded only once. The rearrangement uses TRBV5-1 and TRBJ2-7; 8 bases fit TRBD2. Germline V lookup: CDR1 SGHRS, CDR2 YFSETQ. The CDR3 totals 13 residues. Trimming at V came to 6 bases and at J to 5 bases, leaving 7 bases not matched to a gene. For the CDR3, the DNA is TGCGCCAGCACCGGGACTAGGCGTAACGAGCAGTACTTC. Translated, it gives CASTGTRRNEQYF.

The CDR3 DNA follows: TGTGCCAGCAGCACCGGTTCAGGTTACTATGGCTACACCTTC. Translating gives CASSTGSGYYGYTF. The chain combines TRBV11-2 with TRBJ1-2, with D unclear. This CDR3 comprises 14 residues. The V gene's germline CDR1 is SGHAT and CDR2 FQNNGV. Trimming left V 5 bases short and J 3 bases short, with 13 bases between.